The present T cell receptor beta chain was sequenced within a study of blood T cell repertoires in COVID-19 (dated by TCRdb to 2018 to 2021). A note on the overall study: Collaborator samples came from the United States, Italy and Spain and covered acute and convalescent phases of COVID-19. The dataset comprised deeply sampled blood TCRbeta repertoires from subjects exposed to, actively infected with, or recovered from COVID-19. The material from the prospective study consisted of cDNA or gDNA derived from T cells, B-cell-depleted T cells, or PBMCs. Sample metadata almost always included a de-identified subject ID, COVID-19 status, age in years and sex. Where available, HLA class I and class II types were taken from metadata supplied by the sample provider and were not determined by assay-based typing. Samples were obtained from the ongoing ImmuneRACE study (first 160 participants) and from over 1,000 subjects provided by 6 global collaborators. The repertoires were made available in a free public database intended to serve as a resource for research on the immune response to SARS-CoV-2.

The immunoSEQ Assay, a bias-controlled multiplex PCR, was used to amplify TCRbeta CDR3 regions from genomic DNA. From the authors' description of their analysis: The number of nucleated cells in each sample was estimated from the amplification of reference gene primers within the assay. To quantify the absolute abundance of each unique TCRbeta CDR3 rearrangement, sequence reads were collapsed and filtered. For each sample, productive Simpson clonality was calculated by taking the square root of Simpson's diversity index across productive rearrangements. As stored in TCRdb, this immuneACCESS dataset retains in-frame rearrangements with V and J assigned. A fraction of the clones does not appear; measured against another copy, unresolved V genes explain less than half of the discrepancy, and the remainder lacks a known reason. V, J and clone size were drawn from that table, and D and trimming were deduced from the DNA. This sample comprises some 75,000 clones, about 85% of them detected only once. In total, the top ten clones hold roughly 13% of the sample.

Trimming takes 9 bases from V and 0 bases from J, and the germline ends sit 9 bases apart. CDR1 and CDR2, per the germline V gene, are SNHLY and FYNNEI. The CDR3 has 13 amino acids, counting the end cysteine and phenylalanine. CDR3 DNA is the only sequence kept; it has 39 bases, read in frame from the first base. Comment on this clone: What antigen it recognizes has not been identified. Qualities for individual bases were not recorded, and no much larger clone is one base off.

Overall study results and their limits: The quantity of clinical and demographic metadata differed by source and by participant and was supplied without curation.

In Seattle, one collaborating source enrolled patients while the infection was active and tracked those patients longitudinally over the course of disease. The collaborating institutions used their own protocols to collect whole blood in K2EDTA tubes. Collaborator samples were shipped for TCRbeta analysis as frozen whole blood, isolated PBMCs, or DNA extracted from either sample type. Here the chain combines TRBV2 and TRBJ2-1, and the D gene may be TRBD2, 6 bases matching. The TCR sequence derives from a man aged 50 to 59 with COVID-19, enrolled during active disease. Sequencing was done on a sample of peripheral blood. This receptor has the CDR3 CASRTISYNEQFF. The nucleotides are TGTGCCAGTCGGACTATCTCCTACAATGAGCAGTTCTTC.